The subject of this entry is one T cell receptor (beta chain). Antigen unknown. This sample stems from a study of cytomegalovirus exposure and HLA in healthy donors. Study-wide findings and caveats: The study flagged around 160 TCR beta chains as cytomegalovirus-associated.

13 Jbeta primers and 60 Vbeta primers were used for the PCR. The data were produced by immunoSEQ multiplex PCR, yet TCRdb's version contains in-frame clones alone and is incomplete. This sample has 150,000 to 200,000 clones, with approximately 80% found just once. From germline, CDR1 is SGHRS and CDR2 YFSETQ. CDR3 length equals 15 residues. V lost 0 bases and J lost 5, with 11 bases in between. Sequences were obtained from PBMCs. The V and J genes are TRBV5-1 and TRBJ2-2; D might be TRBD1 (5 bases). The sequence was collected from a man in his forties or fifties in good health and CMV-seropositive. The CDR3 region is CASSLEGQETGELFF. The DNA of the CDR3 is TGCGCCAGCAGCTTGGAGGGGCAGGAGACCGGGGAGCTGTTTTTT.